This is a list of T cell receptor beta chains from one sample in a study of technical replicates of blood from a few donors. The method was immunoSEQ multiplex PCR; TCRdb's version includes in-frame clones alone and lacks a portion of them. Of 70,000 to 80,000 clones in the sample, around 97% are singletons; the top ten hold approximately 0.2%. The specimen sequenced was T cells isolated from PBMCs. These receptors originate from a human donor in good health. Both conserved end residues are trimmed from each CDR3.

J: TRBJ2-1; V: TRBV27; CDR3: ASSLTPLGREGRNEQF
J: TRBJ2-1; V: TRBV15; CDR3: ATSSREYNEQF
J: TRBJ2-1; V: TRBV4-1; CDR3: ASSRSGGGRGFSYNEQF
J: TRBJ2-5; V: TRBV15; CDR3: ATSSRVSSQETQY
J: TRBJ1-2; V: TRBV11-3; CDR3: ASSLDVSYGYT
J: TRBJ2-1; V: TRBV6-4; CDR3: ASSDSRLVAVNEQF
J: TRBJ1-1; V: TRBV14; CDR3: ASSQEGDTGQHTEAF
J: TRBJ2-2; V: TRBV9; CDR3: ASSVGSGGVAGELF
J: TRBJ2-5; V: TRBV5-1; CDR3: ASSLAQETQY
J: TRBJ1-2; V: TRBV5-1; CDR3: ASSRGQANYGYT
J: TRBJ2-7; V: TRBV4-1; CDR3: ASSQDRAGFSYEQY
J: TRBJ2-2; V: TRBV7-2; CDR3: ASSLERFTGELF
J: TRBJ1-4; V: TRBV28; CDR3: ASSLGGVNEKLF
J: TRBJ2-2; V: TRBV10-1; CDR3: ASRYRETGELF
J: TRBJ1-5; V: TRBV18; CDR3: ASSPSQGGNNQPQH
J: TRBJ1-1; V: TRBV5-4; CDR3: ASSWTGTEAF
J: TRBJ2-7; V: TRBV6-6; CDR3: ASQSREDSYEQY
J: TRBJ2-1; V: TRBV9; CDR3: ASSVGGGRGNEQF
J: TRBJ1-2; V: TRBV7-8; CDR3: ASSLARQGTIYGYT